These 24 T cell receptor beta chains originate from one sample sequenced in a study of Ad26.COV2.S vaccination and SARS-CoV-2 variants. Data came from immunoSEQ multiplex PCR; TCRdb stores just in-frame clones and leaves some out. The sample includes about 680,000 clones, about 90% of them seen just once. Treatment reported: 19 received Ad26.COV2.S at low or high dose, single or two shots; about 5 received placebo; per-sample allocation not given. The samples date from day 63 after the first vaccine or placebo injection. The material was peripheral blood, obtained in a trial of Ad26.COV2.S vaccine versus placebo. These receptors all stem from a person aged 18 to 65 who received the Ad26.COV2.S COVID-19 vaccine or a placebo.

The chain is built from TRBV5-1 and TRBJ2-3, with TRBD2 matching over 11 bases. The J segment lost 4 bases and the V segment lost 3 bases, leaving 7 bases of the junction unmatched. The CDR3 is made up of 16 amino acids. Germline V lookup: CDR1 SGHRS, CDR2 YFSETQ. The CDR3 reads CASSSASGRTADTQYF. The CDR3 DNA reads as TGCGCCAGCAGCTCGGCTAGCGGGAGGACGGCAGATACGCAGTATTTT.

At least ten counts were recorded for this clone. The chain joins TRBV4-2 to TRBJ2-1; 11 bases match TRBD1. V lost 4 bases to trimming and J lost 3 bases; unmatched junction nucleotides: 5. The CDR3 has 16 residues. Germline-derived CDR1 and CDR2 are LGHNA and YNFKEQ. This CDR3 is CASSPTGTGGYNEQFF. The DNA for the CDR3 is TGTGCCAGCAGCCCAACCGGGACAGGGGGCTACAATGAGCAGTTCTTC.

J is TRBJ2-3 and V is TRBV7-9; D is ambiguous. CDR1 and CDR2 (germline): SEHNR, FQNEAQ (reference sequence). Trimming removed 3 bases at V and 1 base at J, with 14 bases between. This CDR3 contains 16 residues. The CDR3 is CASSLWTPSGTDTQYF. The DNA of the CDR3 is TGTGCCAGCAGCTTGTGGACCCCTTCAGGCACAGATACGCAGTATTTT.

The chain uses TRBV5-4 and TRBJ2-7; 10 nucleotides match TRBD1. The trim removed 2 bases at V and 6 bases at J, leaving 5 bases unmatched. This CDR3 region has 14 residues. Germline lookup yields CDR1 SGHNT and CDR2 YYREEE (reference sequence). Here the CDR3 reads CASSFTGTGVEQYF. The CDR3 DNA is TGTGCCAGCAGCTTCACCGGGACAGGGGTCGAGCAGTACTTC.

The J gene is TRBJ2-1, the V gene TRBV6-5; 8 nucleotides align to TRBD2. The trim removed 6 bases at V and 6 bases at J, leaving 10 bases unmatched. Germline V gene data show CDR1 as MNHEY and CDR2 as SVGAGI. The length of the CDR3 is 15 residues. As DNA, the CDR3 is TGTGCCAGCAGGCCCTCGGGGGGGTTCGGCAATGAGCAGTTCTTC. Protein product: CASRPSGGFGNEQFF.

Here the CDR3 DNA reads TGCAGTGCTAGTTCAGGGAGCTTGGGTAACACTGAAGCTTTCTTT. This encodes CSASSGSLGNTEAFF. The chain couples TRBV20-1 to TRBJ1-1; D possibly corresponds to TRBD1 (5 bases). Trimming removed 3 bases at V and 2 bases at J, with 16 bases between. This CDR3 has 15 residues. The germline CDR1 and CDR2 sequences are DFQATT and SNEGSKA (reference sequence).

The rearrangement joins TRBV30 to TRBJ1-1; 9 nucleotides align to TRBD1. This CDR3 has 16 residues. Germline lookup yields CDR1 GTSNPN and CDR2 SVGIG (reference sequence). Trimming at V came to 4 bases and at J to 0 bases, leaving 9 bases not matched to a gene. CDR3 residues: CAWTLGGTGLNTEAFF. Written as DNA, the CDR3 is TGTGCCTGGACCCTAGGAGGGACAGGGTTGAACACTGAAGCTTTCTTT.

The rearrangement uses TRBV5-1 and TRBJ2-1; 13 bases align to TRBD2. Germline CDR1 is SGHRS and CDR2 is YFSETQ. The CDR3 runs to 18 residues. Trimming removed 6 bases from V and 7 bases from J; junction bases left unmatched: 16. CDR3 DNA: TGCGCCAGCACCCCCCGGTCTACTAGCGGGGGGGCTCGGAATGAGCAGTTCTTC. As protein: CASTPRSTSGGARNEQFF.

The chain employs TRBV5-1 and TRBJ1-6; 11 bases align to TRBD1. The CDR3 has 19 amino acids. Germline V lookup: CDR1 SGHRS, CDR2 YFSETQ. With V trimmed by 0 bases and J by 0 bases, 5 bases remained unmatched. In nucleotides, the CDR3 is TGCGCCAGCAGCTTGGGGACAGGGGGCTTAAGCTCCTATAATTCACCCCTCCACTTT. It yields the protein CASSLGTGGLSSYNSPLHF.

The chain links TRBV7-9 to TRBJ2-1; no firm D call. The CDR3 contains 11 residues. Germline V lookup: CDR1 SEHNR, CDR2 FQNEAQ (reference sequence). The V and J ends lost 3 bases and 8 bases respectively, with 5 bases between them. In nucleotides, the CDR3 is TGTGCCAGCAGCTTCAATTATGAGCAGTTCTTC. Amino acids: CASSFNYEQFF.

The genes are TRBV6-5 and TRBJ2-5; D possibly corresponds to TRBD2 (6 bases). The CDR3 is 14 residues long. Germline CDR1 MNHEY, CDR2 SVGAGI. V was pared by 2 bases and J by 4 bases, with 11 bases between. The CDR3 DNA is TGTGCCAGCAGTTACACGGACGGGGGAGAGACCCAGTACTTC. This translates into CASSYTDGGETQYF.

Only one count was recorded for this clone. At one boundary the junction diverges from the germline segment, which might be a read error. The gene calls are TRBV7-7 and TRBJ2-5; 13 bases fit TRBD2. This CDR3 is built from 17 residues. Looked up from germline, CDR1 is SSHAT and CDR2 is FNYEAQ (reference sequence). This CDR3 is CASSPGLAGVGRETQYF. The DNA of the CDR3 is TGTGCTAGCAGCCCAGGACTAGCGGGAGTAGGGAGAGAGACCCAGTACTTC.

This rearrangement joins TRBV6-5 to TRBJ2-5; 7 bases fit TRBD1. The CDR3 consists of 15 residues. Germline V lookup: CDR1 MNHEY, CDR2 SVGAGI. V shed 4 bases and J 2 bases; nucleotides not matched to a gene: 7. The CDR3 DNA reads TGTGCCAGCAGTTTGACCGGGACAGTTCAAGAGACCCAGTACTTC. Translated: CASSLTGTVQETQYF.

This rearrangement joins TRBV13 to TRBJ1-6, with a possible D match to TRBD1 (5 bases). Trimming removed 5 bases at V and 0 bases at J, with 17 bases between. Germline V gene data show CDR1 as PRHDT and CDR2 as FYEKMQ (reference sequence). The CDR3 runs to 18 residues. The CDR3 sequence is CASSHNGAGSSYNSPLHF. CDR3 in DNA: TGTGCCAGCAGCCACAACGGGGCGGGGAGCTCCTATAATTCACCCCTCCACTTT. The variable domain in full, completed from reference TRBV13 and TRBJ1-6, reads AAGVIQSPRHLIKEKRETATLKCYPIPRHDTVYWYQQGPGQDPQFLISFYEKMQSDKGSIPDRFSAQQFSDYHSELNMSSLELGDSALYFCASSHNGAGSSYNSPLHFGNGTRLTVT.

V and J are TRBV14 and TRBJ2-3; no clear D gene. V lost 1 base and J 11 bases, leaving 7 bases between the germline ends. This CDR3 region has 11 residues. Germline V lookup: CDR1 SGHDN, CDR2 FVKESK. DNA of the CDR3: TGTGCCAGCAGCCAAGGACACCGGCAGTATTTT. It translates to CASSQGHRQYF.

The chain has TRBV3-1 (or the pseudogene TRBV3-2) and TRBJ1-2; no reliable D call. Germline loops: CDR1 LGHDT, CDR2 YNNKEL (reference sequence). With 0 bases removed from V and 5 bases from J, the gap between germline ends came to 7 bases. The CDR3 loop spans 13 amino acids. The CDR3 sequence: CASSQDTGYGYTF. DNA for the CDR3: TGTGCCAGCAGCCAAGATACGGGGTATGGCTACACCTTC.

This chain links TRBV4-1 with TRBJ1-5, with D hard to call. CDR3 length: 15 amino acids. The V and J ends lost 0 bases and 1 base respectively, with 7 bases between them. CDR1 and CDR2 (germline): MGHRA, YSYEKL. CDR3 region: CASSQDSGSNQPQHF. CDR3 in DNA: TGCGCCAGCAGCCAAGACTCGGGAAGCAATCAGCCCCAGCATTTT.

The V call is TRBV5-4, the J call TRBJ2-1; TRBD2 aligns across 7 bases. V trimming: 1 base; J trimming: 8 bases; junction bases outside the gene matches: 12. The CDR3 has 16 amino acids. Per the germline V gene, CDR1 is SGHNT and CDR2 is YYREEE (reference sequence). The CDR3 nucleotides read TGTGCCAGCAGCTTGAGACCCGGGTCTGCGGGGGATGAGCAGTTCTTC. Translated: CASSLRPGSAGDEQFF.

This clone was seen only a few times. The chain employs TRBV11-2 and TRBJ1-2, with a tentative D call TRBD1 (5 bases). The CDR3 loop spans 14 amino acids. Germline CDR1 is SGHAT and CDR2 is FQNNGV. Trimming took off 5 bases at V and 5 bases at J, with 15 bases between the two ends. CDR3 in DNA: TGTGCCAGCAGCCCCGAGAGGGGACGATATGGCTACACCTTC. It translates to CASSPERGRYGYTF.

A note on this clone: The junction departs from germline at one end; a sequencing error may be responsible. The chain is built from TRBV4-2 and TRBJ2-3; TRBD2 matches at 10 bases. Germline V gene lookup returns CDR1 LGHNA and CDR2 YNFKEQ. The CDR3 totals 18 residues. CDR3 DNA sequence: TGTGCCAGCAGCAAAGAAGGCCTAGCGGGAGTCTCAACAGATACGCAGTATTTT. It encodes CASSKEGLAGVSTDTQYF.

The J gene is TRBJ2-5, the V gene TRBV7-2; D possibly corresponds to TRBD1 (5 bases). CDR3 length equals 17 residues. CDR1 and CDR2 (germline): SGHTA, FQGNSA. Trimming took off 2 bases at V and 3 bases at J, with 19 bases between the two ends. The CDR3 here is CASSLLAGGPREETQYF. The CDR3 DNA sequence: TGTGCCAGCAGCTTATTGGCAGGCGGACCCAGGGAAGAGACCCAGTACTTC. Full variable domain (rest looked up from reference TRBV7-2 and TRBJ2-5): GAGVSQSPSNKVTEKGKDVELRCDPISGHTALYWYRQSLGQGLEFLIYFQGNSAPDKSGLPSDRFSAERTGGSVSTLTIQRTQQEDSAVYLCASSLLAGGPREETQYFGPGTRLLVL.

V gene TRBV5-1 combines with J gene TRBJ1-3; D not resolved. The length of the CDR3 is 16 residues. The germline V gene has CDR1 SGHRS and CDR2 YFSETQ. The germline V and J ends were trimmed by 4 bases and 0 bases, with 14 bases remaining between them. This chain's CDR3 is CASSRSERDSGNTIYF. CDR3 DNA: TGCGCCAGCAGCCGGTCGGAGCGGGACTCTGGAAACACCATATATTTT.

The chain employs TRBV10-3 and TRBJ1-3, with unresolved D. Deletions cut 6 bases from V and 4 bases from J, with 10 bases between. CDR1 ENHRY and CDR2 SYGVKD come from the germline V gene. The length of the CDR3 is 13 residues. The CDR3 bases are TGTGCCATCAGCCCCGAGGGCGGAAACACCATATATTTT. This gives the protein CAISPEGGNTIYF.

To note about this clone: Compared with germline, one end of the junction differs, possibly owing to a read error. V usage is TRBV7-2 and J usage is TRBJ2-1, with no clear D. Per the germline V gene, CDR1 is SGHTA and CDR2 is FQGNSA. This CDR3 is built from 16 residues. For the CDR3, the DNA is TGTGCCAGCAGCTTATCGACCGGTGGGGTGACCCCTATCGCGCTCTTC. Its translation: CASSLSTGGVTPIALF. Complete variable domain (other parts from reference TRBV7-2 and TRBJ2-1): GAGVSQSPSNKVTEKGKDVELRCDPISGHTALYWYRQSLGQGLEFLIYFQGNSAPDKSGLPSDRFSAERTGGSVSTLTIQRTQQEDSAVYLCASSLSTGGVTPIALFGPGTRLTVL.